This T cell receptor (beta chain) was sequenced during a study of T cell responses to AZD1222 COVID-19 vaccine (dated by TCRdb to the early 2020s). Broadly, across the study: A total of under 250 trial participants underwent TCR sequencing, of whom under 220 had received two doses of AZD1222 and around 26 had received two doses of the MenACWY control vaccine. Enrollment into the trials was organized by age into subgroups of 18-55, 56-69 and 70-plus years, and those subgroups contained 148, 28 and 57 TCR-sequenced participants, respectively. Broader findings and caveats from the paper: The vaccine-associated CD4 TCRs covered the entire spike protein, and the dominant responses fell in regions 160-218 and 743-854. The 56-69-year group was small, and its depth increase did not reach significance, likely because of low power. Participants were mostly white British, with more females than males. The authors suggested clonal diversity may have been underestimated. Epitopes outside the regions mutated in the B.1.351 and B.1.1.7 variants were reportedly recognized by nearly half of the unique spike-specific TCRs. Because no day 14 peak-response samples were available, repertoires were characterized only after the peak T cell response. Spike-specific TCR breadth and depth rose significantly after two AZD1222 doses compared with day 0 and with MenACWY recipients. Conclusions about previously exposed vaccinees are limited, since just a handful of AZD1222 recipients were seropositive for SARS-CoV-2 at baseline.

The intended sense of this specimen's time point label: about 28 days (+/-7) after the second vaccine dose. AZD1222 recipients with second doses at about 4 weeks or about 12 weeks were pooled, because spike-specific TCR depth and breadth did not differ between schedules. Samples from vaccinated people were obtained from the UK trials COV001 and COV002, which included a single-blind randomized controlled phase 2/3 trial of AZD1222 (ChAdOx1 nCoV-19) in healthy adults. For TCRbeta chain sequencing, PBMC samples from trial participants were taken at day 0 and at day 28 after the second dose. Trimming takes 3 bases from V and 6 bases from J, and the germline ends sit 9 bases apart. The germline V gene (reference sequence) specifies DFQATT as CDR1 and SNEGSKA as CDR2. The CDR3 has 11 amino acids, counting the end cysteine and phenylalanine. The retained sequence is limited to the CDR3, 33 bases, with the frame set at the first base.

The CDR3 regions of human TCRbeta chains were analyzed by immunosequencing. The paper's processing steps were these. Repertoire TCRs were matched against a reference library of SARS-CoV-2-specific TCRs generated with the MIRA antigen-specificity platform. Breadth was defined as the fraction of unique TCRs that were SARS-CoV-2-associated. Depth was defined as the fraction of total T cells that were SARS-CoV-2-associated. Using the MIRA data, every spike-specific TCR was mapped to the spike region that the TCR reacted to and assigned to either a CD4 or a CD8 class. Log10-transformed breadth and depth values were compared by one-way ANOVA with Sidak's multiple comparisons tests. What TCRdb holds here is the immuneACCESS table cut down to in-frame rearrangements. Part of the clones is not present; checked against another copy, under half of the missing clones reflect an unresolved V gene, and the others are unexplained. V and J calls and clone size are those listed in that table; D and trimming were worked out from the DNA. The sample table records about 81,000 clones; 85% to 95% of these occur just once. Together, the top ten hold roughly 8% of the sample.

On this clone: This clone's antigen is unknown. It has no much larger one-base neighbor in the sample; base qualities were not kept.

The receptor comes from an adult who received the AZD1222 COVID-19 vaccine. The rearrangement joined TRBV20-1 to TRBJ2-7; too little of a D gene remains to name it. The specimen was peripheral blood, collected 28 days after the second AZD1222 dose. The CDR3 region: CSASTRGEQYF. The base sequence is TGCAGTGCTAGCACGCGAGGCGAGCAGTACTTC.